This entry lists 20 T cell receptor beta chains sequenced from one sample in a study of shared clonotypes between healthy human individuals. The method was immunoSEQ multiplex PCR; TCRdb's version includes in-frame clones alone and lacks a portion of them. This table holds some 2,000,000 clones, approximately 94% found once. The sequencing input was naive CD4+ T cells sorted from blood. Noted subset: CD45RA+ positively selected. The receptors derive from a man between 18 and 29 years old in good health.

The chain is built from TRBV9 and TRBJ2-3; D ambiguous. Germline CDR1 reads SGDLS; CDR2 reads YYNGEE. Trimming pared 1 base from V and 4 bases from J, leaving 10 bases between. The CDR3 has 14 amino acids. CDR3 in amino acids: CASSVYGSSDTQYF. DNA of the CDR3: TGTGCCAGCAGCGTATATGGTAGTTCAGATACGCAGTATTTT.

Turning to this clone: The sample contains more than one DNA sequence encoding this CDR3. This chain connects TRBV6-1 to TRBJ2-5; D is undetermined. V was pared by 2 bases and J by 5 bases, with 6 bases between. The CDR3 totals 12 residues. Germline V lookup: CDR1 MNHNS, CDR2 SASEGT. CDR3 in amino acids: CASSERGETQYF. CDR3 coding DNA: TGTGCCAGCAGTGAACGAGGCGAGACCCAGTACTTC.

V gene TRBV20-1 combines with J gene TRBJ2-4; tentatively, D is TRBD2 (5 bases). Between the trimmed V and J ends, which lost 6 bases and 14 bases, there was a span of 17 bases. Germline-derived CDR1 and CDR2 are DFQATT and SNEGSKA (reference sequence). This CDR3 has 11 amino acids. The CDR3 reads CSALRLANEYF. In nucleotides, the CDR3 is TGCAGTGCCCTCCGGCTAGCCAACGAGTACTTC.

The V and J genes are TRBV5-1 and TRBJ2-1, with D perhaps TRBD1 or TRBD2 (5 bases each). Germline values: CDR1 SGHRS, CDR2 YFSETQ. V was shortened by 0 bases and J by 5 bases, with 12 bases between the two germline ends. The CDR3 contains 15 residues. The CDR3 region has the DNA TGCGCCAGCAGCTTGGCCTGGGACGGCCACAATGAGCAGTTCTTC. Residues: CASSLAWDGHNEQFF.

The V gene is TRBV7-8, the J gene TRBJ1-2, with D uncertain. V lost 0 bases and J lost 0, with 8 bases in between. The CDR3 is 15 residues long. Germline CDR1 SGHVS, CDR2 FQNEAQ. CDR3 nucleotides: TGTGCCAGCAGCTTAGCCCCCGCAGCTAACTATGGCTACACCTTC. Translated: CASSLAPAANYGYTF.

On this clone itself: The sample holds other DNA sequences that translate to the same CDR3. CDR3: CASSLGEGHNEQFF. As DNA, the CDR3 is TGCGCCAGCAGCTTGGGTGAGGGGCACAATGAGCAGTTCTTC. This chain connects TRBV5-1 to TRBJ2-1; D tentatively reads TRBD1 or TRBD2 (5 bases each). The CDR3 has 14 amino acids. Germline V gene sequence: CDR1 SGHRS, CDR2 YFSETQ. Trimming took 0 bases from V and 5 from J, leaving 9 bases between them.

The chain recombines TRBV18 with TRBJ1-6; D unclear. The CDR3 spans 16 residues. The germline V gene encodes CDR1 KGHSH and CDR2 LQKENI. Trimming took off 3 bases at V and 5 bases at J, with 14 bases between the two ends. The CDR3 DNA sequence: TGTGCCAGCTCACCCGTGTCTGTCGAACATAATTCACCCCTCCACTTT. This gives the protein CASSPVSVEHNSPLHF.

V usage is TRBV20-1 and J usage is TRBJ2-5, with no clear D. The length of the CDR3 is 11 residues. V lost 4 bases and J lost 5, with 8 bases in between. CDR1 DFQATT and CDR2 SNEGSKA come from the germline V gene (reference sequence). CDR3 nucleotides: TGCAGTGCTACTGGGGTGGAGACCCAGTACTTC. Encoded protein: CSATGVETQYF.

V is TRBV18 and J is TRBJ1-3; no reliable D call. V lost 6 bases to trimming and J lost 2 bases, with 11 bases between them. This CDR3 is built from 14 residues. Germline CDR1 is KGHSH and CDR2 is LQKENI. CDR3 amino acids: CASSPWTAGNTIYF. Here the CDR3 DNA reads TGTGCCAGCTCGCCATGGACGGCTGGAAACACCATATATTTT. Full variable domain (missing parts from reference TRBV18 and TRBJ1-3): NAGVMQNPRHLVRRRGQEARLRCSPMKGHSHVYWYRQLPEEGLKFMVYLQKENIIDESGMPKERFSAEFPKEGPSILRIQQVVRGDSAAYFCASSPWTAGNTIYFGEGSWLTVV.

Notes on this clone: Other DNA variants within this sample encode the same CDR3. This chain connects TRBV5-6 to TRBJ2-5; D is perhaps TRBD2 (6 bases). V lost 5 bases, J lost 2 bases, and 10 bases lay in between. The germline V gene encodes CDR1 SGHDT and CDR2 YYEEEE. This CDR3 is built from 13 residues. The CDR3 DNA sequence: TGTGCCAGCAGTCTCCGGGGGCAAGAGACCCAGTACTTC. Its protein product is CASSLRGQETQYF. The full variable domain, rest sourced from reference TRBV5-6 and TRBJ2-5, is DAGVTQSPTHLIKTRGQQVTLRCSPKSGHDTVSWYQQALGQGPQFIFQYYEEEERQRGNFPDRFSGHQFPNYSSELNVNALLLGDSALYLCASSLRGQETQYFGPGTRLLVL.

The J gene is TRBJ2-5, the V gene TRBV28; a weak D match, TRBD1 (5 bases). Germline assignment: CDR1 MDHEN and CDR2 SYDVKM. The CDR3 spans 16 residues. Trimming pared 4 bases from V and 4 bases from J, leaving 19 bases between. The CDR3 bases are TGTGCCAGCAGTTCTCCTGGGGCCCCCACAGGAGAGACCCAGTACTTC. Translating gives CASSSPGAPTGETQYF.

Comments on this clone: An end of the junction does not agree with germline; a read error may underlie this. This chain links TRBV6-1 with TRBJ1-1; D gene ambiguous. CDR3 length: 14 residues. Germline V gene lookup returns CDR1 MNHNS and CDR2 SASEGT. The CDR3 sequence: CASNPGGMNTEALF. The CDR3 coding sequence is TGTGCCAGCAACCCGGGCGGCATGAACACTGAAGCTTTATTT.

CDR3: CAWSRDRVDTEAFF. CDR3 bases: TGTGCCTGGAGTCGGGACAGGGTGGACACTGAAGCTTTCTTT. V and J are TRBV30 and TRBJ1-1; TRBD1 aligns across 9 bases. CDR1 is GTSNPN and CDR2 is SVGIG in the germline V gene (reference sequence). The V segment lost 2 bases and the J segment 3 bases; nucleotides outside the gene matches: 4. This CDR3 region has 14 residues.

V is TRBV5-1 and J is TRBJ2-2; 8 positions agree with TRBD2. J gave up 8 bases and V 4 bases, and 7 bases lay outside the gene matches. The CDR3 spans 14 residues. Germline V lookup: CDR1 SGHRS, CDR2 YFSETQ. The CDR3 region has the DNA TGCGCCAGCAGCATAAGCGGGAGTTCGGGGGAGCTGTTTTTT. Translating it yields CASSISGSSGELFF.

In this sample, this clone turned up once. The chain uses TRBV25-1 and TRBJ2-5, with a weak D call TRBD1 (7 bases). Germline V gene data show CDR1 as MGHDK and CDR2 as SYGVNS. The V gene lost 0 bases and the J gene lost 4 bases, with 12 bases spanning the gap. The length of the CDR3 is 15 residues. The CDR3 DNA follows: TGTGCCAGCAGTGAATATAGGCAGGGGGGAGAGACCCAGTACTTC. Protein product: CASSEYRQGGETQYF.

This clone was seen only once. The chain carries TRBV2 and TRBJ2-1, with a weak D call TRBD2 (6 bases). The CDR3 loop spans 15 amino acids. With 6 bases removed from V and 2 bases from J, the gap between germline ends came to 14 bases. Germline CDR1 and CDR2: SNHLY and FYNNEI. The CDR3 is CASSDLAFAYNEQFF. For the CDR3, the DNA is TGTGCCAGCAGCGACCTAGCGTTCGCCTACAATGAGCAGTTCTTC.

The chain uses TRBV5-1 and TRBJ2-3, with TRBD2 matching over 10 bases. This CDR3 contains 16 residues. Germline CDR1 is SGHRS and CDR2 is YFSETQ. V trimming: 3 bases; J trimming: 2 bases; junction bases outside the gene matches: 6. CDR3 in DNA: TGCGCCAGCAGCTCCCTAGCGGGGGCCTCCACAGATACGCAGTATTTT. Protein sequence: CASSSLAGASTDTQYF.

With regard to this clone: Other DNA sequences in the sample encode the same CDR3. This chain connects TRBV18 to TRBJ2-7; maybe TRBD1 (6 bases). V was clipped by 3 bases and J by 4 bases, with 10 bases between them. This CDR3 comprises 13 residues. Germline CDR1 KGHSH, CDR2 LQKENI. DNA for the CDR3: TGTGCCAGCTCACCGGGGGCAGGTTACGAGCAGTACTTC. Amino acids: CASSPGAGYEQYF.

This rearrangement joins TRBV27 to TRBJ1-2, with 10 bases aligning to TRBD1. Trimming at V came to 5 bases and at J to 7 bases, leaving 7 bases not matched to a gene. Germline-derived CDR1 and CDR2 are MNHEY and SMNVEV (reference sequence). This CDR3 has 14 amino acids. As DNA, the CDR3 is TGTGCCAGCAGTCCTTCGACAGGGGGCCCTGGCTACACCTTC. Protein product: CASSPSTGGPGYTF.

The chain combines TRBV5-8 with TRBJ1-1, with D possibly matching TRBD1 (5 bases). Trimming shortened V by 5 bases and J by 7 bases, and 12 bases separated the two germline ends. Germline loops: CDR1 SGHTS, CDR2 YDEGEE. The CDR3 has 12 amino acids. Here the CDR3 DNA reads TGTGCCAGCAGTTTAGGGGAGGTTGAAGCTTTCTTT. Translated: CASSLGEVEAFF.